The 10 T cell receptor beta chains presented below share a single source sample, sequenced in a study of blood T cells in healthy people across ages. Primed by a sample-barcoded 5' primer and a J-beta primer mix, a second PCR proceeded for 7 to 11 cycles. TCRdb independently ran MiXCR on the 5' RACE reads; one entry per CDR3 protein. The table shows about 800,000 distinct CDR3 sequences, with about 25% occurring only once. A further study also used this sample, focusing on T cells of mothers and their children.

The sequenced sample consisted of blood. The receptors stem from a boy aged 10-17 years in good health.

This clonotype was counted only a few times. The DNA of the CDR3 is TGTGCCAGCAGCCCCCGGTGGAGCGGGGGGTATAGAGATACGCAGTATTTT. It is translated as CASSPRWSGGYRDTQYF. J is TRBJ2-3 and V is TRBV7-9, with 9 bases that match TRBD2. The CDR3 length is 17 residues. V gave up 5 bases and J gave up 5 bases; unmatched junction bases: 14. Per germline, CDR1 SEHNR and CDR2 FQNEAQ (reference sequence).

The chain couples TRBV4-3 to TRBJ2-7; 7 bases fit TRBD2. V dropped 2 bases and J dropped 3; count of bases not matched to a gene: 10. CDR1 LGHNA and CDR2 YSLEER come from the germline V gene. The CDR3 loop spans 16 amino acids. The CDR3 sequence: CASSQHYSGPNYEQYF. For the CDR3, the DNA is TGCGCCAGCAGCCAACATTATAGCGGGCCAAACTACGAGCAGTACTTC.

This clonotype was seen more than once but under ten times. The chain carries TRBV20-1 and TRBJ2-5; 12 nucleotides line up with TRBD2. J lost 5 bases, V lost 8 bases, and 12 bases had no gene match. CDR1 and CDR2 from the germline V gene are DFQATT and SNEGSKA (reference sequence). CDR3 length: 15 amino acids. CDR3 coding DNA: TGCAGTACTATTCTAGCGGGGGGGCCTCGGGAGACCCAGTACTTC. Translated, it gives CSTILAGGPRETQYF.

The rearrangement links TRBV5-5 to TRBJ2-7; 10 bases agree with TRBD1. The CDR3 covers 14 residues. V lost 2 bases and J lost 4; bases outside the gene matches: 3. From germline, CDR1 is SGHKS and CDR2 YYEKEE (reference sequence). The CDR3 nucleotides are TGTGCCAGCAGCTTCAGACAGGGGGCATACGAGCAGTACTTC. Residues: CASSFRQGAYEQYF.

This rearrangement joins TRBV29-1 to TRBJ2-5; D may match TRBD1 or TRBD2 (6 bases each). Germline V lookup: CDR1 SQVTM, CDR2 ANQGSEA. V gave up 4 bases and J gave up 2 bases, with 17 bases separating them. CDR3 length: 15 amino acids. The CDR3 here is CSVAGATINQETQYF. The CDR3 DNA sequence: TGCAGCGTTGCGGGGGCCACCATCAATCAAGAGACCCAGTACTTC.

A few counts support this clonotype. The germline gene is not matched at one end of the junction; a read error may be the cause. The chain uses TRBV3-1 and TRBJ2-7, with 11 nucleotides matching TRBD1. This CDR3 comprises 14 residues. Per germline, CDR1 LGHDT and CDR2 YNNKEL (reference sequence). This CDR3 reads CASSQDARGTGGQF. CDR3 in DNA: TGTGCCAGCAGCCAAGATGCTCGAGGGACAGGGGGTCAATTC.

The V and J genes are TRBV12-3 or TRBV12-4 and TRBJ2-2; 12 nucleotides align to TRBD1. This CDR3 contains 17 residues. With 5 bases clipped from V and 7 bases from J, the junction kept 11 bases outside the gene matches. CDR3 residues: CASSPSPGQGAGGELFF. CDR3 sequence (DNA): TGTGCCAGCAGTCCAAGCCCGGGACAGGGGGCCGGCGGGGAGCTGTTTTTT.

The chain carries TRBV7-8 and TRBJ1-1; no reliable D call. Germline V gene data show CDR1 as SGHVS and CDR2 as FQNEAQ. V lost 2 bases and J 4 bases, leaving 14 bases between the germline ends. This CDR3 region has 15 residues. The CDR3 loop is CASSLLEGVITEAFF. The CDR3 nucleotides are TGTGCCAGCAGCTTACTCGAAGGAGTGATCACTGAAGCTTTCTTT.

V usage is TRBV12-3 or TRBV12-4 and J usage is TRBJ2-3; no definite D call. The V and J ends lost 8 bases and 0 bases respectively, with 15 bases between them. The CDR3 contains 15 residues. CDR3 protein: CASFDWKASTDTQYF. The CDR3 nucleotides are TGTGCCAGCTTTGACTGGAAAGCTAGCACAGATACGCAGTATTTT.

This clonotype was counted a few times. The V and J genes are TRBV7-9 and TRBJ2-5, with D maybe TRBD1 (5 bases). The DNA end is more similar to TRBJ2-1, so the J call may be wrong. This CDR3 has 14 amino acids. CDR1 and CDR2 (germline): SEHNR, FQNEAQ (reference sequence). The CDR3 DNA sequence: TGTGCCAGCAGCTTACAGGGCGAGAACAATGAGCAGTTCTTC. Protein product: CASSLQGENNEQFF.